These T cell receptor beta chains were read from a single sample in a study of blood T cell repertoires in COVID-19. The data were produced by immunoSEQ multiplex PCR, yet TCRdb's version contains in-frame clones alone and is incomplete. The repertoire has 100,000 to 150,000 clones, about nine tenths of them found once; the top ten carry about a tenth. Specimen: peripheral blood. Source of these receptors: a man in his fifties with acute or convalescent COVID-19. Each CDR3 is given with its conserved first and last residue. A D gene is named only where the DNA matches it firmly. Clone size, where shown, is once, few, many, or a class for clones that have expanded.

v_gene	len	d_gene	abundance	j_gene	CDR3aa	CDR3nt
TRBV18	15	TRBD1	-	TRBJ1-6	CASSPGTAYNSPLHF	TGTGCCAGCTCACCGGGGACAGCGTATAATTCACCCCTCCACTTT
TRBV7-7	14	TRBD1	-	TRBJ2-5	CASSPRDRGGTQYF	TGTGCTAGCAGCCCGCGGGACAGGGGCGGGACCCAGTACTTC
TRBV5-4	15	-	-	TRBJ2-7	CASSSGTGSDYEQYF	TGTGCCAGCAGCTCTGGAACGGGATCAGACTACGAGCAGTACTTC
TRBV3-1/TRBV3-2	12	-	-	TRBJ1-1	CASSQDGREAFF	TGTGCCAGCAGCCAAGATGGCCGTGAAGCTTTCTTT
TRBV5-4	17	TRBD2	-	TRBJ2-2	CASSIRLAGPNTGELFF	TGTGCCAGCAGCATACGACTAGCGGGTCCTAACACCGGGGAGCTGTTTTTT
TRBV7-9	12	-	once	TRBJ1-2	CASSSGHYGYTF	TGTGCCAGCAGCTCCGGTCATTATGGCTACACCTTC
TRBV28	12	-	-	TRBJ2-3	CASSWVRDTQYF	TGTGCCAGCAGTTGGGTCAGGGATACGCAGTATTTT
TRBV7-9	14	-	-	TRBJ2-7	CASSFDTQGNEQYF	TGTGCCAGCAGCTTTGACACTCAGGGGAACGAGCAGTACTTC
TRBV5-1	15	-	-	TRBJ1-1	CASSFQGVKNTEAFF	TGCGCCAGCAGCTTCCAGGGTGTGAAGAACACTGAAGCTTTCTTT
TRBV18	15	-	-	TRBJ2-5	CASSRLAGTQETQYF	TGTGCCAGCTCACGGCTAGCCGGAACCCAAGAGACCCAGTACTTC
TRBV5-1	14	TRBD1	-	TRBJ1-6	CASSSGQTNSPLHF	TGCGCCAGCAGCTCGGGACAGACAAATTCACCCCTCCACTTT
TRBV25-1	13	TRBD1	-	TRBJ1-2	CASRGDRGEEGTF	TGTGCCAGCAGGGGGGACAGGGGGGAAGAAGGCACCTTC
TRBV7-6	17	TRBD2	few	TRBJ2-2	CASSRTSGELYTGELFF	TGTGCCAGCAGCCGGACTAGCGGGGAACTTTACACCGGGGAGCTGTTTTTT
TRBV7-9	15	TRBD1	-	TRBJ2-2	CASSPGQGGAGELFF	TGTGCCAGCAGCCCGGGACAGGGTGGGGCCGGGGAGCTGTTTTTT
TRBV19	15	TRBD1	-	TRBJ1-4	CASRPGTGANEKLFF	TGTGCCAGTAGGCCAGGGACAGGGGCCAATGAAAAACTGTTTTTT
TRBV5-8	17	TRBD1	-	TRBJ1-2	CASSPRQGGTGDYGYTF	TGTGCCAGCAGCCCGCGCCAGGGCGGGACAGGGGACTATGGCTACACCTTC